This T cell receptor (beta chain) was captured by sequencing in a study of OX40 agonist ivuxolimab in advanced cancers. This CDR3 contains 13 residues. From germline, CDR1 is LNHDA and CDR2 SQIVND (reference sequence). Trimming removed 5 bases at V and 1 base at J, with 8 bases between. Data came from immunoSEQ multiplex PCR; TCRdb stores just in-frame clones and leaves some out. The data show 70,000 to 95,000 clones, about 82% seen once. The TCR comes from an adult with an advanced solid tumor such as melanoma, head and neck, liver or kidney cancer. The sample in question was CD4+ or CD8+ T cells sorted from blood, obtained in a trial of the OX40 agonist ivuxolimab. The rearrangement joins TRBV19 to TRBJ1-1; no reliable D call. CDR3 DNA sequence: TGTGCCAGTAGTCTCCAGACGAACACTGAAGCTTTCTTT. It yields the protein CASSLQTNTEAFF.